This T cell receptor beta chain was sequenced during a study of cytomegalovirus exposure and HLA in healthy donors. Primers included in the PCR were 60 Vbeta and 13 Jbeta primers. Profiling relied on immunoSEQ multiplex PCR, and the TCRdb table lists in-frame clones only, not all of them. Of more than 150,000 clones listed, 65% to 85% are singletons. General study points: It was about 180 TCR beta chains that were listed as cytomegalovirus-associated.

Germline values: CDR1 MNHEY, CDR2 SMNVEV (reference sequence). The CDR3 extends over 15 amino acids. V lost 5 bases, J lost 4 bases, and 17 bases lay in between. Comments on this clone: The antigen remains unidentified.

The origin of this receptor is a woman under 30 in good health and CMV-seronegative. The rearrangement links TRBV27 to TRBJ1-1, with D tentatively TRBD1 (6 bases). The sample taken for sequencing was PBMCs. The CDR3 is CASSDRQDRGTEAFF. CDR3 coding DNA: TGTGCCAGCAGTGACCGACAGGACCGGGGCACTGAAGCTTTCTTT.